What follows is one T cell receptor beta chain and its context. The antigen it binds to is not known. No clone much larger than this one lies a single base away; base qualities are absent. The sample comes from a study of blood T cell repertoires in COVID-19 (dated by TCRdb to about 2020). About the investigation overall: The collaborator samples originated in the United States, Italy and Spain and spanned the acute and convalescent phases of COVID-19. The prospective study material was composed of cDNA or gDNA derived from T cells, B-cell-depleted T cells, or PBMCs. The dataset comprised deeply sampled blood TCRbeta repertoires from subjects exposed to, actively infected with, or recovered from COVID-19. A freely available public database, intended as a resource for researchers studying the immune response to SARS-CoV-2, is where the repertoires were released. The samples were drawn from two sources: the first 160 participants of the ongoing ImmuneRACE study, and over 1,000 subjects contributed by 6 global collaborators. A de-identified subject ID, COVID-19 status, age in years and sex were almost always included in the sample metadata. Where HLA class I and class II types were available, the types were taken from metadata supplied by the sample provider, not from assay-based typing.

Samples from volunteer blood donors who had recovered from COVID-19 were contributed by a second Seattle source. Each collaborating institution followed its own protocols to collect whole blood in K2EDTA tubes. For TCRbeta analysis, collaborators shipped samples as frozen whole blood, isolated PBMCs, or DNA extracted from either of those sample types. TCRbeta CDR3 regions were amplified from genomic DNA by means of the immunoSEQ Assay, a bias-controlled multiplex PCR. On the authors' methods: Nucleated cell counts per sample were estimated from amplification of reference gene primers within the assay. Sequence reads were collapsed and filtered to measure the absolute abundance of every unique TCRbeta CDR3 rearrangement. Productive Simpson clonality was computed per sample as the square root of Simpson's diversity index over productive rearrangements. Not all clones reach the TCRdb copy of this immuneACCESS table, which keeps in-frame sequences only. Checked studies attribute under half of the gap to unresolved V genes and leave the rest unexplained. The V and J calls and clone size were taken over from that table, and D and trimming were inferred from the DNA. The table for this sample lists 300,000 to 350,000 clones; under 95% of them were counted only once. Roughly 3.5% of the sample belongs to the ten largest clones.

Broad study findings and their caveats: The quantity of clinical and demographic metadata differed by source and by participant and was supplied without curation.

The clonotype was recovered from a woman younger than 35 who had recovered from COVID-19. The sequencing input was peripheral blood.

The CDR3 protein: CASSYSRLAGFGGTGELFF. The sequenced DNA: TGTGCCAGCAGTTACTCGAGACTAGCGGGATTTGGTGGTACCGGGGAGCTGTTTTTT. The chain links TRBV6-2 or TRBV6-3 with TRBJ2-2; a stretch of 11 junction bases matches TRBD2. Relative to germline, V is missing 0 bases and J is missing 5 bases, with 11 bases of the junction outside any gene match. From cysteine to phenylalanine, the CDR3 is 19 amino acids long. Here the CDR3 DNA is all that survives: 57 bases in frame from base 1. The CDR1 and CDR2 encoded by the germline V gene are MNHEY and SVGEGT.